In its sample, the clone carrying this T cell receptor (beta chain) was seen many times. The sample originates from a study of T-cell reconstitution after alpha-beta-depleted transplantation in children. The CDR3 length is 16 residues. The V and J ends lost 1 base and 0 bases respectively, with 13 bases between them. Germline V gives CDR1 DFQATT, CDR2 SNEGSKA (reference sequence). A library of TCRbeta sequences, prepared with unique molecular identifiers, was generated. TCRdb analysed the PCR reads with MiXCR anew, one entry per CDR3 protein. In the table there are approximately 640,000 distinct CDR3 sequences, approximately 16% of which are singletons.

The TCR sequence derives from a human donor who donated a stem cell graft to a child with acute myeloid leukemia. The chain links TRBV20-1 to TRBJ1-5; D possibly corresponds to TRBD1 (5 bases). This specimen was PBMCs from the stem cell graft donor, taken from the stem cell graft. The DNA of the CDR3 is TGCAGTGCTAGAGGCTCGGACAACTATAGCAATCAGCCCCAGCATTTT. This sequence encodes CSARGSDNYSNQPQHF.